This TCR beta chain originates from a study of memory CD4+ T cells and cytomegalovirus serostatus. The overall study: This sample comes from healthy Belgian adults, eight or nine CMV seropositive, around 26 seronegative. Findings and caveats of the study: About 40% of the 164 known CMV-associated TCRbeta sequences appeared in CD4+ memory.

As for this clone: The target antigen is unknown.

Clones were sequenced by immunoSEQ multiplex PCR, and TCRdb holds only the in-frame ones, with some missing. The table includes around 60,000 clones, roughly three quarters detected once. V gave up 2 bases and J gave up 7 bases; unmatched junction bases: 5. Germline assignment: CDR1 SGHRS and CDR2 YFSETQ. The CDR3 is 13 residues long. Single viable CD3+CD4+CD8-CD45RO+ cells were sorted as the memory CD4+ T cells. The chain has TRBV5-1 and TRBJ1-2; 7 bases are shared with TRBD1. Sequencing was carried out using memory CD4+ T cells from blood. The sequence derives from an adult in good health and CMV-seronegative. For the CDR3, the DNA is TGCGCCAGCAGCTTCCACGGACAGGTTGGCTACACCTTC. Protein: CASSFHGQVGYTF.